The 21 T cell receptor beta chains below come from one sample, sequenced in a study of cytomegalovirus exposure and HLA in healthy donors. 60 Vbeta and 13 Jbeta primers were used in PCR. Libraries were prepared by immunoSEQ multiplex PCR; TCRdb keeps only in-frame clonotypes and omits some of them. The sample includes approximately 83,000 clones, more than 70% of them seen just once. Sequencing used PBMCs. These receptors all come from a man between 18 and 35 years old in good health and CMV-seronegative.

The chain combines TRBV5-1 with TRBJ2-1; 9 bases are shared with TRBD2. The CDR3 sequence is 18 residues long. The V gene's germline CDR1 is SGHRS and CDR2 YFSETQ. V shed 1 base, J shed 4 bases, and the junction held 12 bases outside the gene matches. Here the CDR3 DNA reads TGCGCCAGCAGCTTGTCCTCCCGCGGGGGGGGATCATACAATGAGCAGTTCTTC. Protein product: CASSLSSRGGGSYNEQFF.

The genes are TRBV7-9 and TRBJ2-2, with D maybe TRBD2 (6 bases). CDR3 size: 16 residues. CDR1 and CDR2 from the germline V gene are SEHNR and FQNEAQ (reference sequence). Trimming took 5 bases from V and 3 from J, leaving 16 bases between them. This CDR3 reads CASSPTGGRYTGELFF. For the CDR3, the DNA is TGTGCCAGCAGCCCCACAGGAGGGAGGTACACCGGGGAGCTGTTTTTT.

The rearrangement links TRBV10-2 to TRBJ1-6, with 7 bases aligning to TRBD1. The CDR3 covers 14 residues. Germline lookup yields CDR1 WSHSY and CDR2 SAAADI. The J segment lost 5 bases and the V segment lost 6 bases, leaving 4 bases of the junction unmatched. The CDR3 DNA reads as TGCGCCAGCAGGGGGGACAGAAATAATTCACCCCTCCACTTT. Residues: CASRGDRNNSPLHF.

V is TRBV9 and J is TRBJ1-5; a weak D match, TRBD1 (5 bases). V lost 0 bases, J lost 7 bases, and 11 bases lay in between. The CDR3 runs 14 residues. The germline V gene encodes CDR1 SGDLS and CDR2 YYNGEE. In DNA, the CDR3 is TGTGCCAGCAGCGTAGCGGGAGAGGGGCAGCCCCAGCATTTT. Its protein is CASSVAGEGQPQHF.

The rearrangement uses TRBV5-1 and TRBJ2-1, with D maybe TRBD2 (7 bases). This CDR3 region has 17 residues. With 3 bases removed from V and 0 bases from J, the gap between germline ends came to 16 bases. CDR1 and CDR2 from the germline V gene are SGHRS and YFSETQ. CDR3 sequence: CASSWGGAGASYNEQFF. The CDR3 region has the DNA TGCGCCAGCAGCTGGGGGGGGGCGGGGGCCTCCTACAATGAGCAGTTCTTC. The whole variable domain, filled in from reference TRBV5-1 and TRBJ2-1, reads KAGVTQTPRYLIKTRGQQVTLSCSPISGHRSVSWYQQTPGQGLQFLFEYFSETQRNKGNFPGRFSGRQFSNSRSEMNVSTLELGDSALYLCASSWGGAGASYNEQFFGPGTRLTVL.

This chain joins TRBV5-1 and TRBJ2-5, with 10 nucleotides matching TRBD2. The CDR3 runs 15 residues. CDR1 and CDR2 from the germline V gene are SGHRS and YFSETQ. V shed 4 bases, J shed 4 bases, and the junction held 7 bases outside the gene matches. The CDR3 reads CASSLLAGGAETQYF. CDR3 DNA: TGCGCCAGCAGCCTGTTAGCGGGGGGCGCAGAGACCCAGTACTTC. The full variable domain, its missing parts supplied by reference TRBV5-1 and TRBJ2-5, is KAGVTQTPRYLIKTRGQQVTLSCSPISGHRSVSWYQQTPGQGLQFLFEYFSETQRNKGNFPGRFSGRQFSNSRSEMNVSTLELGDSALYLCASSLLAGGAETQYFGPGTRLLVL.

A single count supports this clone. The chain recombines TRBV18 with TRBJ1-1; D is ambiguous. Germline assignment: CDR1 KGHSH and CDR2 LQKENI. Trimming cost V 0 bases and J 2 bases, with 7 bases left between them. This CDR3 spans 14 amino acids. CDR3 region: CASSPPGDNTEAFF. Written as DNA, the CDR3 is TGTGCCAGCTCACCACCCGGAGACAACACTGAAGCTTTCTTT.

V gene TRBV4-1 combines with J gene TRBJ1-3; no firm D call. The germline gives CDR1 MGHRA, CDR2 YSYEKL. CDR3 length equals 14 residues. V was shortened by 0 bases and J by 4 bases, with 7 bases between the two germline ends. The CDR3, as DNA: TGCGCCAGCAGCCAAGAGCTGAGGGGAAACACCATATATTTT. Protein: CASSQELRGNTIYF.

This clone was detected a few times. The V gene is TRBV6-1, the J gene TRBJ2-5; the match to TRBD1 covers 12 bases. Germline-derived CDR1 and CDR2 are MNHNS and SASEGT. The junction had 5 bases not matched to a gene; V was cut back by 5 bases and J by 4 bases. CDR3 length equals 15 residues. For the CDR3, the DNA is TGTGCCAGCAGTCCGGGGACAGGGGGCGCAGAGACCCAGTACTTC. It codes for CASSPGTGGAETQYF.

This chain connects TRBV28 to TRBJ2-3; TRBD2 matches 14 bases. In germline, CDR1 is MDHEN, CDR2 SYDVKM. CDR3 size: 18 residues. Trimming at V came to 7 bases and at J to 5 bases, leaving 14 bases not matched to a gene. CDR3 protein: CASTAWGGLAGVGDTQYF. Written as DNA, the CDR3 is TGTGCCAGCACCGCATGGGGGGGACTAGCGGGGGTGGGAGATACGCAGTATTTT.

The chain recombines TRBV13 with TRBJ1-1, with D uncertain. The CDR3 totals 14 residues. V lost 2 bases to trimming and J lost 1 base, with 8 bases between them. From germline, CDR1 is PRHDT and CDR2 FYEKMQ (reference sequence). The CDR3 coding sequence is TGTGCCAGCAGCTTAATTCCGGGGAACACTGAAGCTTTCTTT. This encodes CASSLIPGNTEAFF.

The rearrangement joins TRBV7-9 to TRBJ1-1, with a tentative D call TRBD1 (5 bases). Germline lookup yields CDR1 SEHNR and CDR2 FQNEAQ (reference sequence). V was pared by 0 bases and J by 1 base, with 9 bases between. The CDR3 has 15 amino acids. Written as DNA, the CDR3 is TGTGCCAGCAGCTTAGCGCAGGGAAAGAACACTGAAGCTTTCTTT. Protein product: CASSLAQGKNTEAFF.

The chain links TRBV2 to TRBJ1-6; no definite D call. The V end was cut by 3 bases, the J end by 9 bases, with 15 bases between. CDR1 is SNHLY and CDR2 is FYNNEI in the germline V gene. The CDR3 has 15 residues. The CDR3 reads CASSEEAVGGSPLHF. The CDR3 bases are TGTGCCAGCAGTGAGGAGGCGGTCGGTGGTTCACCCCTCCACTTT. Filled out from reference TRBV2 and TRBJ1-6, the complete variable domain reads EPEVTQTPSHQVTQMGQEVILRCVPISNHLYFYWYRQILGQKVEFLVSFYNNEISEKSEIFDDQFSVERPDGSNFTLKIRSTKLEDSAMYFCASSEEAVGGSPLHFGNGTRLTVT.

This chain connects TRBV5-1 to TRBJ1-4, with D possibly being TRBD1 (5 bases). The V end lost 0 bases, the J end lost 12 bases, and 6 bases lay between the germline ends. This CDR3 is 11 amino acids long. Germline assignment: CDR1 SGHRS and CDR2 YFSETQ. CDR3 sequence reads: CASSLGRELFF. CDR3 coding DNA: TGCGCCAGCAGCTTGGGCAGGGAACTGTTTTTT.

The rearrangement joins TRBV2 to TRBJ1-6; 7 bases map to TRBD1. The junction had 8 bases not matched to a gene; V was cut back by 8 bases and J by 10 bases. This CDR3 comprises 13 residues. Germline CDR1 reads SNHLY; CDR2 reads FYNNEI. Written as DNA, the CDR3 is TGTGCCAGCCACGACAGGGTTTTATCACCCCTCCACTTT. Its translation is CASHDRVLSPLHF.

The V call is TRBV7-2, the J call TRBJ1-5; 8 bases are a match to TRBD1. Germline CDR1 is SGHTA and CDR2 is FQGNSA. The CDR3 totals 14 residues. The V segment lost 4 bases and the J segment 7 bases; nucleotides outside the gene matches: 6. CDR3 in amino acids: CASSWTGIAQPQHF. The CDR3 nucleotides read TGTGCCAGCAGCTGGACAGGGATTGCGCAGCCCCAGCATTTT.

The J gene is TRBJ1-2, the V gene TRBV27; D not certain. V lost 2 bases, J lost 5 bases, and 12 bases lay in between. The germline CDR1 and CDR2 sequences are MNHEY and SMNVEV (reference sequence). The CDR3 contains 14 residues. The CDR3 is CASSLRPLAYGYTF. CDR3 nucleotides: TGTGCCAGCAGTTTACGTCCCTTGGCTTATGGCTACACCTTC.

The rearrangement links TRBV27 to TRBJ2-5; TRBD2 aligns across 10 bases. The DNA end is a closer match to TRBJ2-7, so the J assignment may be wrong. This CDR3 spans 16 amino acids. Germline CDR1 is MNHEY and CDR2 is SMNVEV (reference sequence). The CDR3 DNA reads as TGTGCCAGCAGGCCGGGACTAGCGATCCAAGGTTACGAGCAGTACTTC. Protein: CASRPGLAIQGYEQYF.

V is TRBV2 and J is TRBJ2-4, with 11 nucleotides matching TRBD1. V was clipped by 5 bases and J by 7 bases; unmatched bases: 10. Germline V gene data show CDR1 as SNHLY and CDR2 as FYNNEI. This CDR3 region has 16 residues. This chain's CDR3 is CASSPLSGTGGNIQYF. The CDR3 nucleotides are TGTGCCAGCAGTCCACTATCAGGGACAGGGGGGAACATTCAGTACTTC.

V and J are TRBV11-2 and TRBJ1-1; D unresolved. CDR1 and CDR2 (germline): SGHAT, FQNNGV. V was cut by 5 bases and J by 3 bases, with 10 bases left in between. The CDR3 is made up of 13 amino acids. The CDR3 DNA reads as TGTGCCAGCAGCGATACTCAGGACACTGAAGCTTTCTTT. Translated: CASSDTQDTEAFF.

This clone has just one count. The V call is TRBV18, the J call TRBJ1-1; unclear D gene. Germline V gives CDR1 KGHSH, CDR2 LQKENI. This CDR3 contains 13 residues. V was pared by 8 bases and J by 0 bases, with 10 bases between. DNA for the CDR3: TGTGCCAGCGTGGCGGGCCTGAACACTGAAGCTTTCTTT. The encoded protein is CASVAGLNTEAFF.